A single sample is the source of the 22 T cell receptor beta chains below, sequenced in a study of blood T cell repertoires in COVID-19. Measured with immunoSEQ multiplex PCR; TCRdb has only the in-frame clones, and not every one. The repertoire holds hundreds of thousands of clones, with around 91% as singletons. The specimen sequenced was peripheral blood. These receptors all come from a woman aged 40 to 50 with COVID-19, enrolled during active disease.

The chain couples TRBV6-5 to TRBJ1-1; weak D call: TRBD1 (6 bases). This CDR3 comprises 13 residues. Trimming shortened V by 5 bases and J by 4 bases, and 11 bases separated the two germline ends. Germline V gives CDR1 MNHEY, CDR2 SVGAGI. In DNA form, the CDR3 reads TGTGCCAGCAGTAGAAGGGACATCACTGAAGCTTTCTTT. It specifies CASSRRDITEAFF.

The chain carries TRBV19 and TRBJ2-3; possibly TRBD2 for D (6 bases). Trimming pared 10 bases from V and 2 bases from J, leaving 22 bases between. Germline-derived CDR1 and CDR2 are LNHDA and SQIVND (reference sequence). The CDR3 has 16 residues. The CDR3 loop reads CATKRLGGVDTDTQYF. As DNA, the CDR3 is TGTGCCACTAAAAGACTAGGAGGGGTTGACACAGATACGCAGTATTTT. Drawing the rest from reference TRBV19 and TRBJ2-3, the complete variable domain is DGGITQSPKYLFRKEGQNVTLSCEQNLNHDAMYWYRQDPGQGLRLIYYSQIVNDFQKGDIAEGYSVSREKKESFPLTVTSAQKNPTAFYLCATKRLGGVDTDTQYFGPGTRLTVL.

Regarding this clone: The sample holds other DNA sequences that translate to the same CDR3. The chain joins TRBV4-1 to TRBJ1-2; D not resolved. The V gene lost 0 bases and the J gene lost 7 bases, with 6 bases spanning the gap. CDR1 and CDR2 from the germline V gene are MGHRA and YSYEKL. CDR3 length: 12 residues. CDR3 coding DNA: TGCGCCAGCAGCCAAGAGACTGGTGGCTACACCTTC. Protein product: CASSQETGGYTF.

The gene calls are TRBV3-1 (or the pseudogene TRBV3-2) and TRBJ2-7; 9 positions agree with TRBD1. There are 16 residues in the CDR3. J was trimmed by 5 bases and V by 1 base; bases with no gene match: 9. The germline V gene has CDR1 LGHDT and CDR2 YNNKEL (reference sequence). Written as DNA, the CDR3 is TGTGCCAGCAGCCAAGTTCTCTCACAGGGGGCCAACGAGCAGTACTTC. It codes for CASSQVLSQGANEQYF.

The rearrangement joins TRBV28 to TRBJ2-7; 11 nucleotides match TRBD1. Germline-derived CDR1 and CDR2 are MDHEN and SYDVKM. The CDR3 is 15 residues long. Unmatched junction bases numbered 5, after V lost 4 bases and J lost 3 bases. CDR3 residues: CASSYAGTGGYEQYF. CDR3 in DNA: TGTGCCAGCAGTTACGCCGGGACAGGGGGCTACGAGCAGTACTTC. The whole variable domain, filled in from reference TRBV28 and TRBJ2-7, reads DVKVTQSSRYLVKRTGEKVFLECVQDMDHENMFWYRQDPGLGLRLIYFSYDVKMKEKGDIPEGYSVSREKKERFSLILESASTNQTSMYLCASSYAGTGGYEQYFGPGTRLTVT.

The chain couples TRBV27 to TRBJ2-7, with 9 bases aligning to TRBD1. This CDR3 spans 15 amino acids. Losses at the gene ends were 5 bases for V and 6 bases for J; bases not matched to a gene: 11. Germline V gene data show CDR1 as MNHEY and CDR2 as SMNVEV (reference sequence). The CDR3 here is CASSRGDRDYGEQYF. In nucleotides, the CDR3 is TGTGCCAGCAGTCGAGGGGACAGGGATTACGGCGAGCAGTACTTC.

The chain links TRBV2 to TRBJ1-4; 9 bases line up with TRBD1. J gave up 8 bases and V 4 bases, and 5 bases lay outside the gene matches. Germline CDR1 and CDR2: SNHLY and FYNNEI. The CDR3 sequence is 14 residues long. The CDR3, as DNA: TGTGCCAGCAGTGTTGGGACAGGGTACGAAAAACTGTTTTTT. Protein product: CASSVGTGYEKLFF.

The rearrangement uses TRBV19 and TRBJ2-3, with 9 bases identical to TRBD1. Germline V gene sequence: CDR1 LNHDA, CDR2 SQIVND (reference sequence). V trimming: 9 bases; J trimming: 1 base; junction bases outside the gene matches: 2. CDR3 length equals 13 residues. CDR3 loop: CASRDRGTDTQYF. In DNA, the CDR3 is TGTGCCAGCCGGGACAGGGGCACAGATACGCAGTATTTT.

This sequence joins TRBV29-1 and TRBJ2-3, with 10 bases lining up with TRBD1. Germline CDR1 is SQVTM and CDR2 is ANQGSEA. With 7 bases clipped from V and 1 base from J, the junction kept 5 bases outside the gene matches. CDR3 size: 14 residues. The DNA for the CDR3 is TGCAGCGGAACCGGGACAGGGGGCACAGATACGCAGTATTTT. It translates to CSGTGTGGTDTQYF.

The V gene is TRBV3-1 (or the pseudogene TRBV3-2), the J gene TRBJ1-1; the D gene is possibly TRBD1 (6 bases). The V end was cut by 2 bases, the J end by 1 base, with 8 bases between. The CDR3 runs 14 residues. CDR1 is LGHDT, CDR2 YNNKEL, per germline (reference sequence). CDR3 amino acids: CASSQRQENTEAFF. Here the CDR3 DNA reads TGTGCCAGCAGCCAAAGACAGGAGAACACTGAAGCTTTCTTT.

The genes are TRBV5-6 and TRBJ2-5; no definite D call. The CDR3 spans 14 residues. CDR1 SGHDT and CDR2 YYEEEE come from the germline V gene. V lost 1 base and J lost 5, with 12 bases in between. In DNA form, the CDR3 reads TGTGCCAGCAGCTTGTTCGGTGCGAAGGAGACCCAGTACTTC. Translation: CASSLFGAKETQYF. Full variable domain (rest looked up from reference TRBV5-6 and TRBJ2-5): DAGVTQSPTHLIKTRGQQVTLRCSPKSGHDTVSWYQQALGQGPQFIFQYYEEEERQRGNFPDRFSGHQFPNYSSELNVNALLLGDSALYLCASSLFGAKETQYFGPGTRLLVL.

The chain links TRBV5-1 to TRBJ2-3; 7 nucleotides match TRBD2. This CDR3 is 16 amino acids long. V lost 0 bases and J lost 1; bases outside the gene matches: 5. Germline-derived CDR1 and CDR2 are SGHRS and YFSETQ. CDR3 in DNA: TGCGCCAGCAGCTTGGTGGCGGGGGATGGCACAGATACGCAGTATTTT. Protein product: CASSLVAGDGTDTQYF.

This chain joins TRBV18 and TRBJ2-2; weak D call: TRBD1 (6 bases). The CDR3 is 14 amino acids. V lost 2 bases and J 7 bases, leaving 11 bases between the germline ends. Germline CDR1 is KGHSH and CDR2 is LQKENI. The CDR3 region has the DNA TGTGCCAGCTCACCAATTCAGGGGAGCGGGGAGCTGTTTTTT. It is translated as CASSPIQGSGELFF.

The chain recombines TRBV19 with TRBJ2-2; no clear D. Trimming left V 1 base short and J 0 bases short, with 18 bases between. Germline V gene data show CDR1 as LNHDA and CDR2 as SQIVND (reference sequence). CDR3 size: 19 residues. CDR3 region: CASSIGPQVRRTNTGELFF. The CDR3, as DNA: TGTGCCAGTAGTATAGGCCCTCAGGTACGGCGAACGAACACCGGGGAGCTGTTTTTT.

The V and J genes are TRBV27 and TRBJ1-5; weak D call: TRBD1 (6 bases). V lost 2 bases to trimming and J lost 4 bases, with 15 bases between them. CDR1 is MNHEY, CDR2 SMNVEV, per germline (reference sequence). There are 16 residues in the CDR3. The CDR3 DNA reads as TGTGCCAGCAGTTTACGGGGGGCCCTAGAGAATCAGCCCCAGCATTTT. Protein sequence: CASSLRGALENQPQHF.

Only one count was recorded for this clone. The rearrangement links TRBV6-5 to TRBJ2-3; D is ambiguous. The V gene lost 5 bases and the J gene lost 0 bases, with 12 bases spanning the gap. This CDR3 is 15 amino acids long. CDR1 is MNHEY, CDR2 SVGAGI, per germline. CDR3 nucleotide sequence: TGTGCCAGCAGTCCACAGAGTGCTAGCACAGATACGCAGTATTTT. Amino acids: CASSPQSASTDTQYF.

The chain joins TRBV7-9 to TRBJ1-3; D is perhaps TRBD1 (5 bases). This CDR3 is 15 amino acids long. From germline, CDR1 is SEHNR and CDR2 FQNEAQ (reference sequence). The germline V and J ends were trimmed by 0 bases and 1 base, with 7 bases remaining between them. CDR3 nucleotides: TGTGCCAGCAGCTTAGCGGAGGGGTCTGGAAACACCATATATTTT. It yields the protein CASSLAEGSGNTIYF.

The rearrangement uses TRBV30 and TRBJ1-5; TRBD1 might be the D (6 bases). Germline V gene sequence: CDR1 GTSNPN, CDR2 SVGIG (reference sequence). Trimming took off 0 bases at V and 7 bases at J, with 13 bases between the two ends. CDR3 length: 14 residues. CDR3 nucleotide sequence: TGTGCCTGGAGTGTTCTGGGGGCTCGGCAGCCCCAGCATTTT. Its protein is CAWSVLGARQPQHF.

This chain connects TRBV7-2 to TRBJ1-4; perhaps TRBD1 as D (6 bases). The germline V and J ends were trimmed by 6 bases and 7 bases, with 15 bases remaining between them. The germline gives CDR1 SGHTA, CDR2 FQGNSA. The CDR3 length is 14 residues. This CDR3 is CASRQGASGEKLFF. The CDR3 bases are TGTGCCAGCAGACAGGGAGCTTCTGGTGAAAAACTGTTTTTT.

The chain combines TRBV4-3 with TRBJ1-2; D uncertain. CDR3 length: 16 amino acids. Germline V gives CDR1 LGHNA, CDR2 YSLEER. V was pared by 1 base and J by 0 bases, with 12 bases between. CDR3 loop: CASSQVTGNPNYGYTF. In DNA, the CDR3 is TGCGCCAGCAGCCAAGTTACGGGAAATCCTAACTATGGCTACACCTTC.

This chain joins TRBV27 and TRBJ1-2; D perhaps matches TRBD1 (6 bases). From germline, CDR1 is MNHEY and CDR2 SMNVEV (reference sequence). CDR3 length: 14 residues. Trimming pared 5 bases from V and 8 bases from J, leaving 18 bases between. CDR3 residues: CASSPKIRGRGYTF. The DNA for the CDR3 is TGTGCCAGCAGTCCTAAAATAAGGGGGAGAGGCTACACCTTC.

The chain uses TRBV28 and TRBJ1-5; 9 bases align to TRBD1. The germline CDR1 and CDR2 sequences are MDHEN and SYDVKM. The CDR3 runs to 15 residues. With V trimmed by 3 bases and J by 3 bases, 3 bases remained unmatched. CDR3 coding DNA: TGTGCCAGCAGTTTGGGGACAGGGAACAATCAGCCCCAGCATTTT. It specifies CASSLGTGNNQPQHF.